These 20 T cell receptor beta chains were all obtained from the same sample, sequenced in a study of glioma-infiltrating T cells. Amplification of TCR alpha and beta CDR3 regions from RNA used iRepertoire nested multiplex PCR. From the multiplex PCR reads, TCRdb called clonotypes with MiXCR, one entry per CDR3 protein. The table lists approximately 88,000 distinct CDR3 sequences, less than 30% of them singletons. Sequencing used glioma tissue, nonneoplastic brain tissue, or PBMCs (not recorded which). The receptors here all came from a human donor with low-grade glioma or glioblastoma, undergoing nonglioma brain surgery, or in good health (not recorded which).

This clonotype appeared a few times. The chain couples TRBV18 to TRBJ2-1; D is unresolved. The CDR3 has 14 residues. Germline CDR1 and CDR2: KGHSH and LQKENI. The V end was cut by 3 bases, the J end by 4 bases, with 10 bases between. CDR3 DNA: TGTGCCAGCTCACCTCCAAACTCTTACAATGAGCAGTTCTTC. Protein: CASSPPNSYNEQFF.

This CDR3 reads CSSSRTSSTTEAFF. The CDR3 region has the DNA TGCAGCTCCTCAAGAACAAGTAGTACCACTGAAGCTTTCTTT. This chain uses TRBV29-1 with TRBJ1-1; D remains ambiguous. CDR1 and CDR2 (germline): SQVTM, ANQGSEA. This CDR3 is built from 14 residues. Trimming pared 8 bases from V and 4 bases from J, leaving 20 bases between. The full variable domain, in which reference TRBV29-1 and TRBJ1-1 provide the parts outside the CDR3, is SAVISQKPSRDICQRGTSLTIQCQVDSQVTMMFWYRQQPGQSLTLIATANQGSEATYESGFVIDKFPISRPNLTFSTLTVSNMSPEDSSIYLCSSSRTSSTTEAFFGQGTRLTVV.

This clonotype has only a few counts. The rearrangement uses TRBV12-3 or TRBV12-4 and TRBJ2-5; D perhaps matches TRBD2 (5 bases). The CDR3 contains 14 residues. V was pared by 6 bases and J by 5 bases, with 16 bases between. The DNA for the CDR3 is TGTGCCAGCAGCGGACGGGAAAGACGGGAGACCCAGTACTTC. Encoded protein: CASSGRERRETQYF.

The genes are TRBV14 and TRBJ1-4; D unclear. The ends were cut back, 4 bases at V and 7 bases at J, with 16 bases in the middle. The CDR3 is 15 residues long. CDR1 and CDR2 from the germline V gene are SGHDN and FVKESK. CDR3: CASSLNIGSSEKLFF. CDR3 DNA sequence: TGTGCCAGCAGCCTTAACATTGGGTCGAGTGAAAAACTGTTTTTT.

Only a few counts were recorded for this clonotype. One junction end disagrees with the germline gene, perhaps due to a read error. The chain couples TRBV5-1 to TRBJ1-1; D perhaps matches TRBD1 (5 bases). The CDR3 spans 15 residues. Germline CDR1 reads SGHRS; CDR2 reads YFSETQ. In DNA form, the CDR3 reads TGCGCCAGCAGCCCCTCAGGACACCTGAACACTGAAGCTCTCTTT. Amino acid sequence: CASSPSGHLNTEALF.

As to this clonotype: Given the absence of the conserved phenylalanine or tryptophan at the CDR3 end, a read error is likely. The chain recombines TRBV2 with TRBJ2-7; the match to TRBD1 covers 11 bases. V was clipped by 6 bases and J by 2 bases; unmatched bases: 6. The CDR3 totals 15 residues. Germline CDR1 SNHLY, CDR2 FYNNEI. CDR3 coding DNA: TGTGCCAGCAGCTTCGGACAGGGGGCACCCTACGAGCAGTACCTC. This codes for CASSFGQGAPYEQYL.

Comments on this clonotype: One base away lies a much larger clone, so this may be a sequencing read error. V usage is TRBV7-9 and J usage is TRBJ2-7; 12 positions match TRBD2. In germline, CDR1 is SEHNR, CDR2 FQNEAQ (reference sequence). This CDR3 is 14 amino acids long. V shed 5 bases and J 3 bases; nucleotides not matched to a gene: 2. This CDR3 reads CASSATSGSYEQYF. CDR3 DNA: TGTGCCAGCAGCGCGACTAGCGGGAGCTACGAGCAGTACTTC.

The chain is built from TRBV10-2 and TRBJ2-2, with D possibly matching TRBD1 (6 bases). Germline V CDR1 and CDR2: WSHSY, SAAADI. CDR3 length: 13 amino acids. Trimming cost V 5 bases and J 4 bases, with 8 bases left between them. This CDR3 is CASSRGFTGELFF. CDR3 sequence (DNA): TGCGCCAGCAGTAGGGGGTTCACCGGGGAGCTGTTTTTT.

The chain links TRBV2 to TRBJ2-3; TRBD2 is a possible D gene (6 bases). Germline V gene lookup returns CDR1 SNHLY and CDR2 FYNNEI. The CDR3 has 14 amino acids. The V gene lost 8 bases and the J gene lost 6 bases, with 18 bases spanning the gap. The DNA for the CDR3 is TGTGCCAGCGACGCCGGGAGCTTCGACGATACGCAGTATTTT. It encodes CASDAGSFDDTQYF.

This clonotype was seen repeatedly, ten times or more. The V and J genes are TRBV19 and TRBJ1-5; D gene unclear. The V gene lost 3 bases and the J gene lost 6 bases, with 9 bases spanning the gap. The CDR3 length is 13 residues. Germline V gene data show CDR1 as LNHDA and CDR2 as SQIVND (reference sequence). CDR3 region: CASSIHIIQPQHF. DNA of the CDR3: TGTGCCAGTAGTATCCATATTATTCAGCCCCAGCATTTT. The complete variable domain, with remaining parts taken from reference TRBV19 and TRBJ1-5, reads DGGITQSPKYLFRKEGQNVTLSCEQNLNHDAMYWYRQDPGQGLRLIYYSQIVNDFQKGDIAEGYSVSREKKESFPLTVTSAQKNPTAFYLCASSIHIIQPQHFGDGTRLSIL.

Notes on this clonotype: A clone one base away is much larger, so this may be a read error. This chain joins TRBV18 and TRBJ2-3; D call uncertain. From germline, CDR1 is KGHSH and CDR2 LQKENI. The CDR3 consists of 13 residues. V was shortened by 4 bases and J by 8 bases, with 13 bases between the two germline ends. The CDR3 sequence is CASSLRADRTQYF. The DNA for the CDR3 is TGTGCCAGCTCACTTCGGGCAGACCGTACGCAGTATTTT.

This clonotype was seen a handful of times. This chain connects TRBV2 to TRBJ2-7; no clear D gene. V was clipped by 5 bases and J by 3 bases, with 11 bases between them. CDR3 size: 13 residues. Per the germline V gene, CDR1 is SNHLY and CDR2 is FYNNEI. The CDR3 bases are TGTGCCAGCAGTTACCGGGCCTTCTACGAGCAGTACTTC. It is translated as CASSYRAFYEQYF. Supplemented by reference TRBV2 and TRBJ2-7, the full variable domain reads EPEVTQTPSHQVTQMGQEVILRCVPISNHLYFYWYRQILGQKVEFLVSFYNNEISEKSEIFDDQFSVERPDGSNFTLKIRSTKLEDSAMYFCASSYRAFYEQYFGPGTRLTVT.

In its sample, this clonotype was seen many times. The chain has TRBV19 and TRBJ1-1; D call uncertain. CDR1 and CDR2 from the germline V gene are LNHDA and SQIVND (reference sequence). The CDR3 has 13 amino acids. Deletions cut 3 bases from V and 6 bases from J, with 11 bases between. The CDR3 here is CASSMTGSAEAFF. DNA of the CDR3: TGTGCCAGTAGTATGACGGGGTCAGCTGAAGCTTTCTTT.

This sequence joins TRBV11-2 and TRBJ2-7, with D perhaps TRBD1 (5 bases). V was trimmed by 5 bases and J by 0 bases, leaving 11 bases between them. The CDR3 is 14 amino acids. Germline V CDR1 and CDR2: SGHAT, FQNNGV. CDR3 bases: TGTGCCAGCAGCAGGGGAAGGAGCTCCTACGAGCAGTACTTC. Translation gives CASSRGRSSYEQYF.

This chain connects TRBV30 to TRBJ2-3; 7 bases are shared with TRBD1. Trimming removed 2 bases from V and 11 bases from J; junction bases left unmatched: 10. CDR3 length: 13 residues. Germline V lookup: CDR1 GTSNPN, CDR2 SVGIG (reference sequence). CDR3 in DNA: TGTGCCTGGAGTCGCATCGGACAGGATCGGCAGTATTTT. This translates into CAWSRIGQDRQYF.

Written as DNA, the CDR3 is TGTGCCAGCAGACTAGCGGACGGCTCCTACAATGAGCAGTTCTTC. This translates into CASRLADGSYNEQFF. The chain employs TRBV6-1 and TRBJ2-1, with TRBD2 identical over 8 bases. V trimming: 6 bases; J trimming: 0 bases; junction bases outside the gene matches: 4. The CDR3 totals 15 residues. Germline CDR1 reads MNHNS; CDR2 reads SASEGT.

This clonotype was counted between two and nine times. The chain joins TRBV5-1 to TRBJ2-6; D call uncertain. The CDR3 extends over 15 amino acids. Trimming pared 0 bases from V and 1 base from J, leaving 5 bases between. Germline CDR1 is SGHRS and CDR2 is YFSETQ. CDR3 DNA: TGCGCCAGCAGCTTGGTCCCTTCTGGGGCCAACGTCCTGACTTTC. Amino acid sequence: CASSLVPSGANVLTF.

The chain links TRBV5-6 to TRBJ2-7; TRBD1 matches 7 bases. The V gene end was trimmed by 5 bases and the J gene end by 3 bases; junction bases not matched to a gene: 5. This CDR3 has 13 amino acids. From germline, CDR1 is SGHDT and CDR2 YYEEEE. The CDR3 spells CASSRDRVYEQYF. In nucleotides, the CDR3 is TGTGCCAGCAGTCGGGACAGAGTCTACGAGCAGTACTTC.

Ten or more counts support this clonotype. The gene calls are TRBV11-2 and TRBJ1-1; D is perhaps TRBD1 (6 bases). V was shortened by 0 bases and J by 6 bases, with 8 bases between the two germline ends. The CDR3 covers 13 residues. Germline CDR1 and CDR2: SGHAT and FQNNGV. DNA of the CDR3: TGTGCCAGCAGCTTAGACTACAGGGCTGAAGCTTTCTTT. Encoded protein: CASSLDYRAEAFF.

This clonotype was counted many times. The chain recombines TRBV6-1 with TRBJ1-1; TRBD1 might be the D (5 bases). The CDR3 consists of 15 residues. CDR1 MNHNS and CDR2 SASEGT come from the germline V gene. V was pared by 8 bases and J by 1 base, with 17 bases between. Here the CDR3 reads CASSREGRRNTEAFF. DNA for the CDR3: TGTGCCAGCTCGCGAGAGGGGCGGAGGAACACTGAAGCTTTCTTT.